This T cell receptor beta chain was obtained from a study of blood T cell repertoires in COVID-19. Study-level background: Samples came from the United States, Italy and Spain, spanning acute and convalescent COVID-19.

Germline lookup yields CDR1 MNHEY and CDR2 SVGEGT. V gave up 8 bases and J gave up 7 bases, with 12 bases separating them. The CDR3 sequence is 13 residues long. Measured with immunoSEQ multiplex PCR; TCRdb has only the in-frame clones, and not every one. The sample lists under 150,000 clones; more than 75% were seen once. This receptor was identified in a woman aged 40 to 49 with acute or convalescent COVID-19. The chain carries TRBV6-2 or TRBV6-3 and TRBJ1-6; D call uncertain. Material: peripheral blood. CDR3 nucleotide sequence: TGTGCCAGCGGCCGAGGCAGAAATTCACCCCTCCACTTT. Translating it yields CASGRGRNSPLHF.